This TCR beta chain was sequenced in a study of identical twins. Template switching (which added a universal primer site) was used, and cDNA carried unique molecular identifiers. MiXCR, run by TCRdb on the 5' RACE reads, gives a single entry per CDR3 protein. The sample includes approximately 890,000 distinct CDR3 sequences, more than 9% of them seen just once. Study-wide points: Fewer insertions marked abundant cord blood beta clonotypes; young adult naive trended weakly, memory not at all. Out-of-frame alpha sequences shared by twins were enriched for low generation probability. Sharing of beta out-of-frame sequences by twins showed a weaker excess.

Comments on this clonotype: The target antigen is unknown.

The same sample was also studied in work on yellow fever vaccine responses in identical twins.

Sequences were obtained from PBMCs. The sequence came from a woman aged 18-30 years in good health.

CDR3 nucleotides: TGTGCCAGGGGTAAGGGACAAACTGGTACAGATACGCAGTATTTT. Translation gives CARGKGQTGTDTQYF. V usage is TRBV2 and J usage is TRBJ2-3, with D maybe TRBD1 (6 bases). Germline values: CDR1 SNHLY, CDR2 FYNNEI. V lost 9 bases to trimming and J lost 3 bases, with 19 bases between them. The CDR3 runs 15 residues.